Below are 28 T cell receptor beta chains sequenced from a single sample in a study of cytomegalovirus exposure and HLA in healthy donors. Using immunoSEQ multiplex PCR, the repertoire was profiled, and TCRdb retains in-frame clones only, with some absent. This table has about 110,000 clones, approximately 85% appearing once. Sequenced material: PBMCs. The receptors stem from a woman under 30 in good health and CMV-seronegative.

This clone was picked up one time. J is TRBJ2-7 and V is TRBV6-1; 8 positions agree with TRBD1. CDR1 and CDR2 from the germline V gene are MNHNS and SASEGT. The CDR3 runs to 13 residues. With 5 bases clipped from V and 2 bases from J, the junction kept 2 bases outside the gene matches. The chain's CDR3 is CASSTGGTYEQYF. The CDR3 DNA follows: TGTGCCAGCAGTACAGGGGGAACCTACGAGCAGTACTTC.

This chain connects TRBV6-1 to TRBJ2-3, with 8 nucleotides matching TRBD2. Per the germline V gene, CDR1 is MNHNS and CDR2 is SASEGT. Germline trimming cut 0 bases from V and 5 bases from J; bases unmatched to any gene: 7. The CDR3 runs to 16 residues. This CDR3 reads CASSEARLAGQDTQYF. CDR3 sequence (DNA): TGTGCCAGCAGTGAAGCGCGATTAGCGGGACAAGATACGCAGTATTTT.

The chain joins TRBV19 to TRBJ1-1; 7 positions match TRBD1. Germline CDR1 LNHDA, CDR2 SQIVND (reference sequence). CDR3 length equals 16 residues. V gave up 5 bases and J gave up 2 bases; unmatched junction bases: 11. Here the CDR3 reads CASSLSDRTKNTEAFF. The CDR3 nucleotides read TGTGCCAGTAGTCTTTCGGACAGGACGAAAAACACTGAAGCTTTCTTT.

The genes are TRBV4-1 and TRBJ2-7; tentative D call: TRBD1 (5 bases). Deletions cut 3 bases from V and 3 bases from J, with 9 bases between. CDR1 and CDR2 (germline): MGHRA, YSYEKL. This CDR3 has 13 residues. The CDR3 loop is CASSQTERYEQYF. CDR3 nucleotide sequence: TGCGCCAGCAGCCAGACAGAGCGCTACGAGCAGTACTTC.

The CDR3: CASQGADSPLHF. CDR3 in DNA: TGTGCTTCACAGGGTGCTGATTCACCCCTCCACTTT. The chain combines TRBV19 with TRBJ1-6, with D tentatively TRBD1 (6 bases). Germline assignment: CDR1 LNHDA and CDR2 SQIVND (reference sequence). The CDR3 sequence is 12 residues long. The full variable domain, completed using reference TRBV19 and TRBJ1-6, is DGGITQSPKYLFRKEGQNVTLSCEQNLNHDAMYWYRQDPGQGLRLIYYSQIVNDFQKGDIAEGYSVSREKKESFPLTVTSAQKNPTAFYLCASQGADSPLHFGNGTRLTVT.

V is TRBV5-1 and J is TRBJ1-5; TRBD1 matches 8 bases. The CDR3 has 15 amino acids. V lost 4 bases and J lost 11; bases outside the gene matches: 14. The germline V gene encodes CDR1 SGHRS and CDR2 YFSETQ. The CDR3 region is CASSVGQGGQGTQHF. The CDR3 bases are TGCGCCAGCAGCGTCGGACAGGGAGGTCAAGGGACCCAGCATTTT.

This sequence joins TRBV7-7 and TRBJ2-1, with TRBD1 matching 9 bases. Germline V gives CDR1 SSHAT, CDR2 FNYEAQ (reference sequence). V shed 5 bases, J shed 8 bases, and the junction held 4 bases outside the gene matches. CDR3 length: 13 residues. DNA for the CDR3: TGTGCCAGCAGCAAGGACAGGGGCGATGAGCAGTTCTTC. Translating it yields CASSKDRGDEQFF.

This sequence joins TRBV15 and TRBJ2-2; 8 positions agree with TRBD1. Germline CDR1 LNHNV, CDR2 YYDKDF (reference sequence). J gave up 6 bases and V 1 base, and 7 bases lay outside the gene matches. The CDR3 covers 16 residues. CDR3 bases: TGTGCCACCAGCAGAGCCGGGATGACAGGGGCCGGGGAGCTGTTTTTT. Protein: CATSRAGMTGAGELFF.

The chain is built from TRBV6-1 and TRBJ2-5; perhaps TRBD1 as D (6 bases). Trimming took off 5 bases at V and 5 bases at J, with 12 bases between the two ends. This CDR3 has 13 amino acids. Per germline, CDR1 MNHNS and CDR2 SASEGT. The CDR3 protein is CASSRTVRETQYF. The CDR3 nucleotides are TGTGCCAGCAGTAGGACAGTTCGCGAGACCCAGTACTTC.

The rearrangement joins TRBV9 to TRBJ1-2; 7 bases fit TRBD1. The V gene end was trimmed by 0 bases and the J gene end by 5 bases; junction bases not matched to a gene: 1. This CDR3 comprises 13 residues. Germline-derived CDR1 and CDR2 are SGDLS and YYNGEE. Here the CDR3 DNA reads TGTGCCAGCAGCGTAGAGGGGGCTTATGGCTACACCTTC. Its protein is CASSVEGAYGYTF.

The chain combines TRBV9 with TRBJ2-2, with D perhaps matching TRBD2 (6 bases). Trimming cost V 2 bases and J 4 bases, with 12 bases left between them. Germline loops: CDR1 SGDLS, CDR2 YYNGEE. There are 15 residues in the CDR3. The CDR3 DNA is TGTGCCAGCAGCGTCGGGGTGGGGGGCACCGGGGAGCTGTTTTTT. Its translation: CASSVGVGGTGELFF.

V usage is TRBV27 and J usage is TRBJ2-1, with D possibly TRBD2 on 7 matching bases. The CDR3 runs to 14 residues. From germline, CDR1 is MNHEY and CDR2 SMNVEV (reference sequence). V shed 5 bases and J shed 11 bases, with 19 bases lying between them. The CDR3 coding sequence is TGTGCCAGCAGTCCCATTTCAGTCGGGGGGCAGCAGTTCTTC. Protein: CASSPISVGGQQFF.

The rearrangement uses TRBV27 and TRBJ1-5; D is perhaps TRBD1 (6 bases). The CDR3 runs 15 residues. The germline V gene has CDR1 MNHEY and CDR2 SMNVEV (reference sequence). Deletions cut 6 bases from V and 1 base from J, with 13 bases between. CDR3: CASSLLGASNQPQHF. The CDR3 coding sequence is TGTGCCAGCAGCCTTCTGGGGGCGAGCAATCAGCCCCAGCATTTT.

V and J are TRBV5-6 and TRBJ1-2, with D possibly TRBD1 on 6 matching bases. The CDR3 runs 17 residues. The V gene lost 1 base and the J gene lost 0 bases, with 16 bases spanning the gap. The germline CDR1 and CDR2 sequences are SGHDT and YYEEEE. The CDR3 DNA follows: TGTGCCAGCAGCTTGTATCGCCGGGACATAGCTAACTATGGCTACACCTTC. Translating gives CASSLYRRDIANYGYTF.

This clone was seen a single time. This sequence joins TRBV5-1 and TRBJ2-2; 9 bases align to TRBD2. The CDR3 spans 16 residues. Germline V gene lookup returns CDR1 SGHRS and CDR2 YFSETQ. The V and J ends lost 4 bases and 5 bases, in that order; junction bases with no gene match: 9. The CDR3 bases are TGCGCCAGCAGCCTAGAAGCGGGGGGTCGGACCGGGGAGCTGTTTTTT. Its protein is CASSLEAGGRTGELFF.

V usage is TRBV5-1 and J usage is TRBJ2-1, with TRBD1 matching 8 bases. This CDR3 region has 17 residues. Germline V CDR1 and CDR2: SGHRS, YFSETQ. V was clipped by 0 bases and J by 5 bases; unmatched bases: 10. The CDR3 bases are TGCGCCAGCAGCTTGGAGGACAGGGTTAGATCGAACAATGAGCAGTTCTTC. Translated: CASSLEDRVRSNNEQFF.

The V and J genes are TRBV27 and TRBJ2-5; a possible D gene is TRBD1 (6 bases). The V end lost 4 bases, the J end lost 2 bases, and 23 bases lay between the germline ends. From germline, CDR1 is MNHEY and CDR2 SMNVEV (reference sequence). This CDR3 comprises 18 residues. CDR3 nucleotides: TGTGCCAGCAGTTCCGGTTCCGAGGCCCTTGGACAGCAAGAGACCCAGTACTTC. It encodes CASSSGSEALGQQETQYF.

The chain combines TRBV19 with TRBJ2-6; tentative D call: TRBD1 (5 bases). V was cut by 9 bases and J by 0 bases, with 9 bases left in between. The CDR3 is made up of 14 amino acids. Germline V gene lookup returns CDR1 LNHDA and CDR2 SQIVND (reference sequence). CDR3 sequence reads: CASTGLSGANVLTF. CDR3 nucleotide sequence: TGTGCCAGCACAGGTCTCTCTGGGGCCAACGTCCTGACTTTC.

This chain uses TRBV7-2 with TRBJ2-5, with 11 bases identical to TRBD2. The CDR3 is 16 amino acids. Per germline, CDR1 SGHTA and CDR2 FQGNSA. V trimming: 5 bases; J trimming: 2 bases; junction bases outside the gene matches: 7. In DNA form, the CDR3 reads TGTGCCAGCAGCACCACCGCTAGCGGGGGGCAAGAGACCCAGTACTTC. Translating gives CASSTTASGGQETQYF.

This chain joins TRBV19 and TRBJ1-6, with a weak D call TRBD1 (6 bases). CDR1 and CDR2 from the germline V gene are LNHDA and SQIVND (reference sequence). The V and J ends lost 4 bases and 5 bases respectively, with 12 bases between them. This CDR3 spans 15 amino acids. In DNA, the CDR3 is TGTGCCAGTAGTAGTTTTGGACAGAATAATTCACCCCTCCACTTT. Translation: CASSSFGQNNSPLHF.

The chain carries TRBV28 and TRBJ2-5; 7 nucleotides align to TRBD1. The germline V gene has CDR1 MDHEN and CDR2 SYDVKM. Unmatched junction bases numbered 6, after V lost 5 bases and J lost 9 bases. The length of the CDR3 is 12 residues. CDR3 residues: CASSRQGTAQYF. The CDR3 DNA is TGTGCCAGCAGTAGACAGGGAACGGCCCAGTACTTC.

V and J are TRBV4-1 and TRBJ1-2; a possible D gene is TRBD1 (5 bases). This CDR3 region has 15 residues. The V end was cut by 0 bases, the J end by 4 bases, with 12 bases between. Per germline, CDR1 MGHRA and CDR2 YSYEKL. CDR3 in DNA: TGCGCCAGCAGCCAAGATCGAGTGGGGCCCTATGGCTACACCTTC. Translating it yields CASSQDRVGPYGYTF.

The V and J genes are TRBV6-1 and TRBJ1-2; 8 nucleotides match TRBD1. Per the germline V gene, CDR1 is MNHNS and CDR2 is SASEGT. CDR3 length equals 15 residues. The V and J ends lost 2 bases and 4 bases, in that order; junction bases with no gene match: 6. The CDR3: CASSEFAGGAYGYTF. CDR3 in DNA: TGTGCCAGCAGTGAATTTGCAGGGGGCGCCTATGGCTACACCTTC.

This clone turned up a few times. The rearrangement links TRBV27 to TRBJ1-2; 9 nucleotides match TRBD1. The CDR3 has 14 amino acids. V lost 4 bases, J lost 5 bases, and 5 bases stayed unmatched. Germline assignment: CDR1 MNHEY and CDR2 SMNVEV (reference sequence). DNA for the CDR3: TGTGCCAGCAGTTCCCACAGGGGGCGGTATGGCTACACCTTC. Protein product: CASSSHRGRYGYTF.

This sequence joins TRBV7-2 and TRBJ1-1, with D uncertain. This CDR3 comprises 12 residues. V gave up 7 bases and J gave up 4 bases, with 10 bases separating them. CDR1 SGHTA and CDR2 FQGNSA come from the germline V gene. DNA for the CDR3: TGTGCCAGCAACACACAAAGCACTGAAGCTTTCTTT. Protein product: CASNTQSTEAFF.

Remarks on this clone: The junction departs from the called germline gene at one end, perhaps through a read error. The V and J genes are TRBV7-9 and TRBJ2-7; D unresolved. The CDR3 has 12 amino acids. CDR1 and CDR2 (germline): SEHNR, FQNEAQ (reference sequence). CDR3 residues: CASSLTGYGQYF. CDR3 nucleotide sequence: TGTGCCAGCAGCTTAACGGGTTACGGGCAGTACTTC.

The rearrangement uses TRBV5-4 and TRBJ1-4; D remains unclear. V lost 4 bases and J 8 bases, leaving 18 bases between the germline ends. Germline assignment: CDR1 SGHNT and CDR2 YYREEE (reference sequence). This CDR3 comprises 15 residues. CDR3 loop: CASSPSDGVDEKLFF. The CDR3, as DNA: TGTGCCAGCAGCCCTAGTGACGGGGTGGACGAAAAACTGTTTTTT.

The V call is TRBV27, the J call TRBJ1-1, with a possible D match to TRBD1 (5 bases). Trimming took 8 bases from V and 4 from J, leaving 14 bases between them. The germline V gene has CDR1 MNHEY and CDR2 SMNVEV (reference sequence). The CDR3 loop spans 13 amino acids. The CDR3 DNA reads TGTGCCAGCCGGGGCGCGGGGGTCACTGAAGCTTTCTTT. As protein: CASRGAGVTEAFF.